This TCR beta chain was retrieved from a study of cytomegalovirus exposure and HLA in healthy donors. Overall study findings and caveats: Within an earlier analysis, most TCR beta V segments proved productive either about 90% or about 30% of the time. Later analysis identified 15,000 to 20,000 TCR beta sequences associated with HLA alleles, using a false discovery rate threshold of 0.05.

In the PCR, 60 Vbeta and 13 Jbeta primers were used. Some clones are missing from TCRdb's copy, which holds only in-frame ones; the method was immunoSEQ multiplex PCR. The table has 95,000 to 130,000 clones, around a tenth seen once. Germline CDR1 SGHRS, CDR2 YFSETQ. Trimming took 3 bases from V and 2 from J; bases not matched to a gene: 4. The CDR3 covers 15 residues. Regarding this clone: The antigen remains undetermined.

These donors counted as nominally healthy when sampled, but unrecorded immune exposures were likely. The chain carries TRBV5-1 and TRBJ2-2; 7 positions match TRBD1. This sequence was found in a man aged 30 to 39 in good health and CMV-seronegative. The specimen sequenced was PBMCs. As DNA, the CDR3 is TGCGCCAGCAGCTGGGACAGATCTAACACCGGGGAGCTGTTTTTT. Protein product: CASSWDRSNTGELFF.